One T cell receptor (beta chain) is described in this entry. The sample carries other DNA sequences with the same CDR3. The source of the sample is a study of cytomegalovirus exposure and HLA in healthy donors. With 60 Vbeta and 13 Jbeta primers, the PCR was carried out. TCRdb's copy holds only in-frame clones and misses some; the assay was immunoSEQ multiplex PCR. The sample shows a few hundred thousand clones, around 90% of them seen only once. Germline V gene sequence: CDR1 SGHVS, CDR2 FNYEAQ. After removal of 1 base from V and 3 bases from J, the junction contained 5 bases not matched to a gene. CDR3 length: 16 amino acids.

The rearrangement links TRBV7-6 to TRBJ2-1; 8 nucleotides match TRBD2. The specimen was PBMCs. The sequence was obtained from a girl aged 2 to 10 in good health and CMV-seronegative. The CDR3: CASSLEAGLGYNEQFF. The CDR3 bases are TGTGCCAGCAGCTTAGAGGCGGGACTAGGCTACAATGAGCAGTTCTTC.